This T cell receptor (beta chain) was sequenced during a study of low-dose radiotherapy and immunotherapy resistance in tumors. Time point meaning: before trial treatment. For this clonotype: This likely reflects a read error, since a far larger clone is one base away.

Gene-specific TRAV and TRBV primers were used for first-strand cDNA, covering alpha and beta chains. TCR amplification used about 18 PCR cycles, a constant-region primer and a V-primer adapter. Using its own MiXCR run on the reads, TCRdb lists one record per CDR3 protein. The sample yields more than 70,000 distinct CDR3 sequences, roughly 30% seen once. The sequencing here drew on PBMCs, taken before treatment. The clonotype originates from a female donor with ovarian cancer.

The CDR3 coding sequence is TGTGCCAGCAGGACCTCCGGGACTAGCCAGTACTTC. Translated, it gives CASRTSGTSQYF. The V gene is TRBV27, the J gene TRBJ2-7; 9 bases line up with TRBD2. The J segment lost 10 bases and the V segment lost 6 bases, leaving 7 bases of the junction unmatched. Germline V gene lookup returns CDR1 MNHEY and CDR2 SMNVEV (reference sequence). CDR3 size: 12 residues.